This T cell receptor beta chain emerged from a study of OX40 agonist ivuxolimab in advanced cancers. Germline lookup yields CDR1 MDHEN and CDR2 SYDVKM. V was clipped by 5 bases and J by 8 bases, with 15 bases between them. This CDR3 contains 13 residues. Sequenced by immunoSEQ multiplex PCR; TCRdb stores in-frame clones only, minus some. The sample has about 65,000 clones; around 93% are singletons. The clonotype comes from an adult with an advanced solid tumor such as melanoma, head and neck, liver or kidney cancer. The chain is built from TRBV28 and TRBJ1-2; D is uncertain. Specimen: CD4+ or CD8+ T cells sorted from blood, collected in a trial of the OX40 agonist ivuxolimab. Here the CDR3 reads CASSIQRGWGYTF. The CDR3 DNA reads TGTGCCAGCAGTATTCAGCGAGGGTGGGGCTACACCTTC.